Following are 26 T cell receptor beta chains from one sample sequenced in a study of shared clonotypes between healthy human individuals. TCRdb keeps only in-frame clones here, not all; method: immunoSEQ multiplex PCR. This sample yields more than 2,000,000 clones, of which approximately 92% are seen a single time; roughly 0.15% belongs to the top ten. The sequenced sample consisted of naive CD4+ T cells sorted from blood. As for subset: CD45RA+ positively selected. These TCRs come from a man aged 18 to 29 in good health.

The rearrangement links TRBV6-1 to TRBJ2-7, with a possible D match to TRBD2 (7 bases). The CDR3 loop spans 15 amino acids. The V gene's germline CDR1 is MNHNS and CDR2 SASEGT. The V gene lost 1 base and the J gene lost 7 bases, with 17 bases spanning the gap. For the CDR3, the DNA is TGTGCCAGCAGTGAAGTCTACGCGGGGGCAGGAGAGCAGTACTTC. It specifies CASSEVYAGAGEQYF.

This chain connects TRBV5-6 to TRBJ2-5; 9 nucleotides align to TRBD1. The J call could be wrong; TRBJ2-7 is a better fit for the DNA end. CDR1 SGHDT and CDR2 YYEEEE come from the germline V gene. CDR3 size: 13 residues. Here the CDR3 reads CASSTGQGDEQYF. The CDR3 DNA reads as TGTGCCAGCAGCACGGGACAGGGAGACGAGCAGTACTTC.

This clone was detected once. The same CDR3 also results from other DNA sequences found in this sample. This chain uses TRBV18 with TRBJ2-5; TRBD1 might be the D (6 bases). Germline-derived CDR1 and CDR2 are KGHSH and LQKENI. The length of the CDR3 is 15 residues. The V end lost 1 base, the J end lost 2 bases, and 11 bases lay between the germline ends. The CDR3, as DNA: TGTGCCAGCTCACCACGGCGAGGGGGACAAGAGACCCAGTACTTC. It specifies CASSPRRGGQETQYF.

The chain couples TRBV5-4 to TRBJ2-2; the D gene is possibly TRBD1 (6 bases). The CDR3 has 14 residues. The germline CDR1 and CDR2 sequences are SGHNT and YYREEE (reference sequence). V lost 3 bases, J lost 5 bases, and 11 bases lay in between. The CDR3 bases are TGTGCCAGCAGCTCTGGACAGATTACCGGGGAGCTGTTTTTT. Its translation is CASSSGQITGELFF.

The rearrangement joins TRBV5-1 to TRBJ2-7, with D possibly TRBD1 on 5 matching bases. In germline, CDR1 is SGHRS, CDR2 YFSETQ. V lost 2 bases to trimming and J lost 3 bases, with 12 bases between them. This CDR3 spans 14 amino acids. Written as DNA, the CDR3 is TGCGCCAGCAGCTTAACGCAGCAGGGCTACGAGCAGTACTTC. Its protein product is CASSLTQQGYEQYF.

The V gene is TRBV19, the J gene TRBJ2-1; perhaps TRBD2 as D (5 bases). CDR3 length: 13 amino acids. CDR1 and CDR2 (germline): LNHDA, SQIVND (reference sequence). V gave up 3 bases and J gave up 8 bases, with 11 bases separating them. CDR3 amino acids: CASSIVGGDEQFF. As DNA, the CDR3 is TGTGCCAGTAGTATCGTAGGAGGCGATGAGCAGTTCTTC. The full variable domain, completed using reference TRBV19 and TRBJ2-1, is DGGITQSPKYLFRKEGQNVTLSCEQNLNHDAMYWYRQDPGQGLRLIYYSQIVNDFQKGDIAEGYSVSREKKESFPLTVTSAQKNPTAFYLCASSIVGGDEQFFGPGTRLTVL.

V and J are TRBV28 and TRBJ2-3, with TRBD2 matching over 13 bases. In germline, CDR1 is MDHEN, CDR2 SYDVKM. V dropped 1 base and J dropped 2; count of bases not matched to a gene: 3. The CDR3 runs to 17 residues. The CDR3 protein is CASSLFGLAGDTDTQYF. The CDR3 DNA reads as TGTGCCAGCAGTTTATTCGGACTAGCGGGGGACACAGATACGCAGTATTTT.

In regard to this clone: Other DNA sequences in this specimen translate into the identical CDR3. The chain links TRBV7-9 to TRBJ1-3; D uncertain. The CDR3 length is 14 residues. V gave up 9 bases and J gave up 0 bases, with 12 bases separating them. Germline CDR1 SEHNR, CDR2 FQNEAQ (reference sequence). The CDR3 DNA sequence: TGTGCCAGTAGGACGTCGAACTCTGGAAACACCATATATTTT. This codes for CASRTSNSGNTIYF. Full variable domain (outside the CDR3, taken from reference TRBV7-9 and TRBJ1-3): DTGVSQNPRHKITKRGQNVTFRCDPISEHNRLYWYRQTLGQGPEFLTYFQNEAQLEKSRLLSDRFSAERPKGSFSTLEIQRTEQGDSAMYLCASRTSNSGNTIYFGEGSWLTVV.

The CDR3 nucleotides are TGTGCCAGCAGCGTAGTCAGCGGGAGGGCAGATACGCAGTATTTT. This translates into CASSVVSGRADTQYF. The genes are TRBV9 and TRBJ2-3, with 10 bases fitting TRBD2. V gave up 0 bases and J gave up 4 bases; unmatched junction bases: 2. The CDR3 covers 15 residues. Germline CDR1 reads SGDLS; CDR2 reads YYNGEE.

The chain joins TRBV19 to TRBJ1-5; D is undetermined. This CDR3 has 13 amino acids. CDR1 and CDR2 from the germline V gene are LNHDA and SQIVND (reference sequence). V was cut by 0 bases and J by 5 bases, with 5 bases left in between. CDR3 sequence reads: CASSIESYQPQHF. CDR3 nucleotides: TGTGCCAGTAGTATAGAGAGTTATCAGCCCCAGCATTTT. The full variable domain, its missing parts supplied by reference TRBV19 and TRBJ1-5, is DGGITQSPKYLFRKEGQNVTLSCEQNLNHDAMYWYRQDPGQGLRLIYYSQIVNDFQKGDIAEGYSVSREKKESFPLTVTSAQKNPTAFYLCASSIESYQPQHFGDGTRLSIL.

The chain combines TRBV6-6 with TRBJ2-7, with D possibly being TRBD2 (6 bases). Trimming removed 2 bases from V and 12 bases from J, with 14 bases in between. From germline, CDR1 is MNHNY and CDR2 SVGAGI (reference sequence). The CDR3 extends over 12 amino acids. Here the CDR3 DNA reads TGTGCCAGCAGTTACCAGGACGGGAGCTTGTACTTC. Translating gives CASSYQDGSLYF.

The J gene is TRBJ2-7, the V gene TRBV27, with D maybe TRBD1 (7 bases). The CDR3 covers 15 residues. The germline V and J ends were trimmed by 2 bases and 1 base, with 12 bases remaining between them. Per the germline V gene, CDR1 is MNHEY and CDR2 is SMNVEV (reference sequence). CDR3 nucleotides: TGTGCCAGCAGTTTAGGCAGGGGGGTTTCCTACGAGCAGTACTTC. It yields the protein CASSLGRGVSYEQYF.

This sequence joins TRBV21-1 and TRBJ1-4. TRBV21-1 is given as a pseudogene. This CDR3 is 19 amino acids long. CDR3 loop: CASSKAKSGFLSTNEKLFF. CDR3 nucleotides: TGTGCCAGCAGCAAAGCCAAAAGCGGCTTTCTGTCAACTAATGAAAAACTGTTTTTT.

This chain links TRBV25-1 with TRBJ1-6; D unresolved. Germline V gene lookup returns CDR1 MGHDK and CDR2 SYGVNS. Deletions cut 11 bases from V and 0 bases from J, with 8 bases between. The CDR3 is 13 amino acids. CDR3 sequence: CAVRSSYNSPLHF. CDR3 nucleotides: TGTGCCGTCCGGAGCTCCTATAATTCACCCCTCCACTTT.

V usage is TRBV4-3 and J usage is TRBJ2-2; 9 bases are shared with TRBD1. Germline CDR1 LGHNA, CDR2 YSLEER. J was trimmed by 7 bases and V by 1 base; bases with no gene match: 1. This CDR3 comprises 14 residues. The DNA of the CDR3 is TGCGCCAGCAGCCAAGGACAGGGGGGCGGGGAGCTGTTTTTT. It is translated as CASSQGQGGGELFF.

About this clone: The germline gene is not matched at one end of the junction; a read error may be the cause. The chain links TRBV6-5 to TRBJ1-1; no clear D. CDR3 length: 11 residues. Germline CDR1 MNHEY, CDR2 SVGAGI. For the CDR3, the DNA is TGTGCCAGCAGCCCCGAAAATTTGGTGGTCTTT. It is translated as CASSPENLVVF.

This chain uses TRBV7-5 with TRBJ1-5. TRBV7-5 is noted as a pseudogene. This CDR3 has 15 amino acids. The DNA of the CDR3 is TGTGCCAGAGACTTGTTGGGTGGTGGCAATCAGCCCCAGCATTTT. This sequence encodes CARDLLGGGNQPQHF.

This clone was seen just once. The chain is built from TRBV29-1 and TRBJ2-3, with 8 positions matching TRBD1. Germline CDR1 reads SQVTM; CDR2 reads ANQGSEA. V was pared by 7 bases and J by 3 bases, with 6 bases of the junction left unmatched. CDR3 length: 13 residues. This CDR3 is CSGDGQGTDTQYF. DNA for the CDR3: TGCAGCGGGGACGGACAGGGAACAGATACGCAGTATTTT.

The chain couples TRBV25-1 to TRBJ1-2; D is perhaps TRBD1 (6 bases). Germline-derived CDR1 and CDR2 are MGHDK and SYGVNS. There are 14 residues in the CDR3. V lost 4 bases to trimming and J lost 13 bases, with 22 bases between them. The CDR3 loop is CASSGRGGQPPSTF. CDR3 sequence (DNA): TGTGCCAGCAGTGGGAGAGGGGGGCAACCCCCAAGCACCTTC.

The chain couples TRBV4-1 to TRBJ1-4; no firm D call. Germline V CDR1 and CDR2: MGHRA, YSYEKL. The CDR3 is 16 residues long. Trimming stripped 0 bases from V and 3 bases from J, with 11 bases between. This CDR3 is CASSQEVSTANEKLFF. The CDR3 DNA follows: TGCGCCAGCAGCCAAGAAGTGAGCACGGCTAATGAAAAACTGTTTTTT.

The chain is built from TRBV14 and TRBJ1-1; 11 bases are shared with TRBD1. V shed 4 bases, J shed 5 bases, and the junction held 6 bases outside the gene matches. Looked up from germline, CDR1 is SGHDN and CDR2 is FVKESK. This CDR3 is 15 amino acids long. CDR3 sequence reads: CASSRTGQGGTEAFF. CDR3 sequence (DNA): TGTGCCAGCAGCCGGACGGGACAGGGGGGAACTGAAGCTTTCTTT.

The genes are TRBV5-5 and TRBJ1-4; D remains unclear. CDR1 and CDR2 (germline): SGHKS, YYEKEE (reference sequence). This CDR3 is built from 15 residues. Trimming took 0 bases from V and 6 from J, leaving 12 bases between them. The CDR3: CASSLDRGRDEKLFF. DNA of the CDR3: TGTGCCAGCAGCTTGGACAGAGGGCGAGATGAAAAACTGTTTTTT.

The V and J genes are TRBV6-4 and TRBJ1-2; 9 bases are shared with TRBD1. The germline gives CDR1 MRHNA, CDR2 SNTAGT. V dropped 6 bases and J dropped 8; count of bases not matched to a gene: 10. CDR3 length: 14 residues. The CDR3 nucleotides read TGTGCCAGCAGAATGGGGACAGGGACGGGCGGCTACACCTTC. It translates to CASRMGTGTGGYTF.

V is TRBV30 and J is TRBJ1-3; D is uncertain. The CDR3 contains 13 residues. Germline V gene data show CDR1 as GTSNPN and CDR2 as SVGIG (reference sequence). V lost 4 bases and J lost 2, with 9 bases in between. CDR3 nucleotides: TGTGCCTGGACCCGCCCCCCTGGAAACACCATATATTTT. It specifies CAWTRPPGNTIYF.

The V and J genes are TRBV10-3 and TRBJ1-6, with TRBD1 matching over 10 bases. CDR1 and CDR2 (germline): ENHRY, SYGVKD. The CDR3 has 15 amino acids. After removal of 4 bases from V and 7 bases from J, the junction contained 4 bases not matched to a gene. Here the CDR3 DNA reads TGTGCCATCAGTGCCGGGACAGGGGAAAATTCACCCCTCCACTTT. This codes for CAISAGTGENSPLHF.

The rearrangement links TRBV28 to TRBJ2-3, with D unclear. Germline CDR1 reads MDHEN; CDR2 reads SYDVKM. Trimming took off 4 bases at V and 0 bases at J, with 26 bases between the two ends. The CDR3 consists of 20 residues. CDR3 DNA: TGTGCCAGCAGTTCCCACCGGGTCTCTTTGTTTGAGGCTAGCACAGATACGCAGTATTTT. It translates to CASSSHRVSLFEASTDTQYF. Full variable domain (rest looked up from reference TRBV28 and TRBJ2-3): DVKVTQSSRYLVKRTGEKVFLECVQDMDHENMFWYRQDPGLGLRLIYFSYDVKMKEKGDIPEGYSVSREKKERFSLILESASTNQTSMYLCASSSHRVSLFEASTDTQYFGPGTRLTVL.